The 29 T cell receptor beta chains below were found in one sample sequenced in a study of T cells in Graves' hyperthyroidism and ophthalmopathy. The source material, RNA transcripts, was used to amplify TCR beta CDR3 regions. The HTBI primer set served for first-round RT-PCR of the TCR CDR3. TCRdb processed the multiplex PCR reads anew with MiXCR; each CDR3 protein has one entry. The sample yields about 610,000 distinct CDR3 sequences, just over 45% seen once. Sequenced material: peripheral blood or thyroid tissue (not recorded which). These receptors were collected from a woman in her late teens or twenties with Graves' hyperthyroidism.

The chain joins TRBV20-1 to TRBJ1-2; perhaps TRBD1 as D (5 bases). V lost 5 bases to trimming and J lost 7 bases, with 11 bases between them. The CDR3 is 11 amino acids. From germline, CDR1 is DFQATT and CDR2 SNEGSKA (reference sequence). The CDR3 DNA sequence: TGCAGTGCTGGGGGAGGTTTTGGCTACACCTTC. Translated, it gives CSAGGGFGYTF.

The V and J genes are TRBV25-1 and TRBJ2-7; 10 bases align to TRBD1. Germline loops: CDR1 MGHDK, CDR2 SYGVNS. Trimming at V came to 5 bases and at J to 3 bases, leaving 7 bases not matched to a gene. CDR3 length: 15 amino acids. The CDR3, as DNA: TGTGCCAGCAGTTTTGACAGGGGGCAGAGCTACGAGCAGTACTTC. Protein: CASSFDRGQSYEQYF.

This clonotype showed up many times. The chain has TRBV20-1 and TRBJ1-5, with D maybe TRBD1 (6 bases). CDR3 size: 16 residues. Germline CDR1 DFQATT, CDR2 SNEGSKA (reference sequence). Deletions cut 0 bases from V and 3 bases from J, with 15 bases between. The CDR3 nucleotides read TGCAGTGCTAGAGACCTACGTAGGGGGACCAATCAGCCCCAGCATTTT. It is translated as CSARDLRRGTNQPQHF.

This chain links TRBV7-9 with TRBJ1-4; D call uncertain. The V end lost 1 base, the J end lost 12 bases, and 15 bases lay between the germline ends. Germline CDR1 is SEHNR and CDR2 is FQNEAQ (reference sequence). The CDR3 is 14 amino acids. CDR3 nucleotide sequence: TGTGCCAGCAGCTTAGTCTTGGGGAGACGGGAACTGTTTTTT. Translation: CASSLVLGRRELFF.

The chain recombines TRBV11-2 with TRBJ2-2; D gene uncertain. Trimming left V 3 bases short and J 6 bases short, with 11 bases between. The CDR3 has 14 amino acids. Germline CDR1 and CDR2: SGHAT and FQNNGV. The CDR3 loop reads CASSFLWVPGELFF. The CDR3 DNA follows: TGTGCCAGCAGCTTTTTGTGGGTTCCCGGGGAGCTGTTTTTT.

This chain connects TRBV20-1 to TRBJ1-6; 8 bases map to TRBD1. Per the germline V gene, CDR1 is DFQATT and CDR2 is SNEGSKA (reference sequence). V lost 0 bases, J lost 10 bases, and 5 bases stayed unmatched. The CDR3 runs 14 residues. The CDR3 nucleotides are TGCAGTGCTAGAGAGGACAGGGAGCAATCACCCCTCCACTTT. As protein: CSAREDREQSPLHF.

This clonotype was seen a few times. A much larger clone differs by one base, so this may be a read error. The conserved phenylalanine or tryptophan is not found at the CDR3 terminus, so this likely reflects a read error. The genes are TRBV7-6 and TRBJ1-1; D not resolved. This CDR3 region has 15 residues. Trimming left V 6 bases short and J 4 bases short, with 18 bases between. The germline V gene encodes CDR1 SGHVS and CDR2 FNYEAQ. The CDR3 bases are TGTGCCAGCAGTCCCTCGAATGCTCGTCTCACTGAAGCTTTCCTT. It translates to CASSPSNARLTEAFL.

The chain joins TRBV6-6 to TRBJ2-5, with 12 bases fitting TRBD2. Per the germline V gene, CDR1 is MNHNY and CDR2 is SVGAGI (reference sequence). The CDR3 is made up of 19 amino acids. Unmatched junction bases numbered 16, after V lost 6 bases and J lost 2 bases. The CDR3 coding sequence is TGTGCCAGCAGACCCGCTGGGACTAGCGGGCGTTTCCTGCAAGAGACCCAGTACTTC. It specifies CASRPAGTSGRFLQETQYF.

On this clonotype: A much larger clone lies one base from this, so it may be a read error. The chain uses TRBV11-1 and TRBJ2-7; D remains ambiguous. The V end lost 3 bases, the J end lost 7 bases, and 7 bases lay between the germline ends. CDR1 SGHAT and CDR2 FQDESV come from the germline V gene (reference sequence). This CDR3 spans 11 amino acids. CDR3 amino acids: CASSFGQEQYF. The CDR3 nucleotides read TGTGCCAGCAGCTTCGGGCAGGAGCAGTACTTC.

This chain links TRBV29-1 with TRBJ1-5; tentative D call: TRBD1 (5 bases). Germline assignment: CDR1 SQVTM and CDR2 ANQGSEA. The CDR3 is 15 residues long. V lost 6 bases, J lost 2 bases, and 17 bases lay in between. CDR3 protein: CSVGLAGDGNQPQHF. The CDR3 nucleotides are TGCAGCGTGGGACTAGCGGGAGATGGCAATCAGCCCCAGCATTTT.

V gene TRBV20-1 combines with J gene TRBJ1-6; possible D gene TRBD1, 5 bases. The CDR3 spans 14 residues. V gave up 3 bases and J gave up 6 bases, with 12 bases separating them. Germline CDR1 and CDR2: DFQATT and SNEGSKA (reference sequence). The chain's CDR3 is CSASGGGGNSPLHF. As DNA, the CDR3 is TGCAGTGCTAGCGGCGGGGGGGGTAATTCACCCCTCCACTTT.

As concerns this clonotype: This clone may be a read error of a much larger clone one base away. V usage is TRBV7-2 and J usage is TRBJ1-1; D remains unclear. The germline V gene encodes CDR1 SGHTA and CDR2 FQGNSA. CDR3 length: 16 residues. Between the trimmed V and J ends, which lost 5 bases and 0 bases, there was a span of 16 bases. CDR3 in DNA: TGTGCCAGCAGCCAAAACCCCTTAGATATGAACACTGAAGCTTTCTTT. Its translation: CASSQNPLDMNTEAFF.

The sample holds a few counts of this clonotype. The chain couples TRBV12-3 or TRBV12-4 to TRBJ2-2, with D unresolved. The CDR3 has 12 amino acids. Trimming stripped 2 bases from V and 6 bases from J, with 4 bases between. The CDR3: CASSLRPGELFF. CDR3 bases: TGTGCCAGCAGTTTACGTCCCGGGGAGCTGTTTTTT.

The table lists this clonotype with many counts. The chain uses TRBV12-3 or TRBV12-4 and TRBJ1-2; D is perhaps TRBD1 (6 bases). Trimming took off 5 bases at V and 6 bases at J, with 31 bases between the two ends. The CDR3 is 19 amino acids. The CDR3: CASSPSGTLRMTRVHGYTF. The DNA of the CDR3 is TGTGCCAGCAGTCCGTCCGGGACACTCCGTATGACCCGGGTCCATGGCTACACCTTC.

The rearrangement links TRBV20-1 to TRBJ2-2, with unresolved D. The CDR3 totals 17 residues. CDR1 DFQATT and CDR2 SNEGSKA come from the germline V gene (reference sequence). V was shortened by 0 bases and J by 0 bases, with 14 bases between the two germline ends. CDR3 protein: CSAREFGIGSNTGELFF. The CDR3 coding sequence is TGCAGTGCTAGAGAGTTTGGCATCGGGTCGAACACCGGGGAGCTGTTTTTT.

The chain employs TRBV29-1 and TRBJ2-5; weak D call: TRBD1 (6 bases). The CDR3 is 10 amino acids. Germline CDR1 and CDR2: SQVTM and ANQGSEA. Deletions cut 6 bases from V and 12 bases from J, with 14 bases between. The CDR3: CSVPGQRKYF. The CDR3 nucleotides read TGCAGCGTCCCCGGACAGAGAAAGTACTTC.

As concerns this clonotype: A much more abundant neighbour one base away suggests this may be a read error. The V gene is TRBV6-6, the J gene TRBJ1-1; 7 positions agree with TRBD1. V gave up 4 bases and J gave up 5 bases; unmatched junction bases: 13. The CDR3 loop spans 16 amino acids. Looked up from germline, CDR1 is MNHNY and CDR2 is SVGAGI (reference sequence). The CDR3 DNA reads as TGTGCCAGCAGTTTAGGTAGACAGGGAAAGGAAACTGAAGCTTTCTTT. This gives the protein CASSLGRQGKETEAFF.

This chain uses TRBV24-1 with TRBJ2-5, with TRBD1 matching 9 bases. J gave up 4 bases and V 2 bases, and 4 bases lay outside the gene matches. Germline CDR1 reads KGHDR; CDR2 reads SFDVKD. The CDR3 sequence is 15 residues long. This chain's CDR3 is CATSDWTGVGETQYF. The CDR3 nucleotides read TGTGCCACCAGTGATTGGACAGGGGTAGGAGAGACCCAGTACTTC.

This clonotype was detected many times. In DNA form, the CDR3 reads TGTGCCAGCAGCCGAAGGGCAGGGACCTACGAGCAGTACTTC. This gives the protein CASSRRAGTYEQYF. The chain employs TRBV14 and TRBJ2-7; perhaps TRBD1 as D (5 bases). The germline V gene has CDR1 SGHDN and CDR2 FVKESK. This CDR3 region has 14 residues. Between the trimmed V and J ends, which lost 4 bases and 2 bases, there was a span of 12 bases.

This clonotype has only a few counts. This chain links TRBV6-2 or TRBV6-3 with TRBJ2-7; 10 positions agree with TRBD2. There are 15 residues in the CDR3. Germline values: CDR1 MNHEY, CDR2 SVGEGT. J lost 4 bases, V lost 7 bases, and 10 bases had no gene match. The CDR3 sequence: CASNRRWTSGYEQYF. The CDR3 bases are TGTGCCAGCAATCGACGGTGGACTAGCGGTTACGAGCAGTACTTC.

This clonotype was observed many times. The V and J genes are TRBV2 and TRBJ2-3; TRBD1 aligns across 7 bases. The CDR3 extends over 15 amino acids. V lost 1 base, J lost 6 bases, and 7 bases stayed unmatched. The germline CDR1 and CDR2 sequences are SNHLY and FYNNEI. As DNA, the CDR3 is TGTGCCAGCAGTGAAGATAAAGGGGGCGCGGATACGCAGTATTTT. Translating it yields CASSEDKGGADTQYF.

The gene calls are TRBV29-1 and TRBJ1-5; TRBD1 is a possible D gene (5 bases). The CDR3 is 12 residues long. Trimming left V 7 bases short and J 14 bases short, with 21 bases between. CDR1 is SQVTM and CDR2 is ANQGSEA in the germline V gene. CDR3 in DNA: TGCAGCGCCCTCAGGGCGGAGCGCTACGAGCATTTT. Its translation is CSALRAERYEHF.

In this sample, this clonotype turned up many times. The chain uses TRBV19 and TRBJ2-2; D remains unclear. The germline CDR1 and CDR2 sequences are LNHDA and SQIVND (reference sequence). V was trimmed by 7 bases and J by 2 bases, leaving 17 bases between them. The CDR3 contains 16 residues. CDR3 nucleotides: TGTGCCAGTATCCACGCCGAAAGCGTTAACACCGGGGAGCTGTTTTTT. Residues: CASIHAESVNTGELFF. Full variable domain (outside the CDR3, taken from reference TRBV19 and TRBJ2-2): DGGITQSPKYLFRKEGQNVTLSCEQNLNHDAMYWYRQDPGQGLRLIYYSQIVNDFQKGDIAEGYSVSREKKESFPLTVTSAQKNPTAFYLCASIHAESVNTGELFFGEGSRLTVL.

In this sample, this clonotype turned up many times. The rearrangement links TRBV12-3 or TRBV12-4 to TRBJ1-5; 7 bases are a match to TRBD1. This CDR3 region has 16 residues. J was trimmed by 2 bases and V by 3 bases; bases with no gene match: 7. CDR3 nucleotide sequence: TGTGCCAGCAGTTTTAGGGCAGGGGGGGGCAATCAGCCCCAGCATTTT. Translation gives CASSFRAGGGNQPQHF.

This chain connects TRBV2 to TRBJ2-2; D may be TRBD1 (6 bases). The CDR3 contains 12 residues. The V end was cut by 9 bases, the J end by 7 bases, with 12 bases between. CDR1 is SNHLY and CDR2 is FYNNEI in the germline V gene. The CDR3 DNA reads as TGTGCCAGTGATCAGGGGATCGGGGAGCTGTTTTTT. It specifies CASDQGIGELFF.

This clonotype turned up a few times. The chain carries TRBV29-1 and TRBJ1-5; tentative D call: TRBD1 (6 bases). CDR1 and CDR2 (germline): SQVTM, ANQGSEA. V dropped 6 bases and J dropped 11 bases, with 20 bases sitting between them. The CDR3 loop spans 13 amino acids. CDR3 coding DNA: TGCAGCGTCAAAGACCAGGAGGGGGAGACCCAGCATTTT. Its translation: CSVKDQEGETQHF.

The chain's CDR3 is CASSPGRSYETQYF. DNA of the CDR3: TGTGCCAGTAGCCCCGGGAGATCTTATGAGACCCAGTACTTC. V gene TRBV11-1 combines with J gene TRBJ2-5; possibly TRBD2 for D (6 bases). Germline-derived CDR1 and CDR2 are SGHAT and FQDESV (reference sequence). Trimming pared 9 bases from V and 5 bases from J, leaving 19 bases between. CDR3 length equals 14 residues.

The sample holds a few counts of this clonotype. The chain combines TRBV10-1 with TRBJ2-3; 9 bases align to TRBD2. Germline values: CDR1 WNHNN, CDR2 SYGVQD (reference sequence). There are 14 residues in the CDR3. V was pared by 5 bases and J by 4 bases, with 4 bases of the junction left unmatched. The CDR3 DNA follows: TGCGCCAGCAGTACCGGGACTAGCCCAGATACGCAGTATTTT. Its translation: CASSTGTSPDTQYF.

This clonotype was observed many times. The CDR3 region is CASSPARGVGNTIYF. In DNA form, the CDR3 reads TGTGCCAGCAGCCCCGCAAGGGGGGTGGGGAACACCATATATTTT. The V and J genes are TRBV7-9 and TRBJ1-3; the D gene is possibly TRBD1 (6 bases). The CDR3 loop spans 15 amino acids. CDR1 and CDR2 from the germline V gene are SEHNR and FQNEAQ (reference sequence). V was pared by 5 bases and J by 7 bases, with 18 bases between.